This T cell receptor beta chain was obtained from a study of blood T cell repertoires in COVID-19. Sequencing was performed with immunoSEQ multiplex PCR; in TCRdb, only in-frame clones are kept and a portion is missing. The profile covers approximately 200,000 clones, with under 90% appearing a single time and 3.5% to 4.5% taken by the ten largest. This clone occurred a few times. The receptor was derived from a middle-aged man with acute or convalescent COVID-19. Sequenced material: peripheral blood.

CDR3 in DNA: TGTGCCAGCAGTCGGTCGAGGGCATTCGATCAGCCCCAGCATTTT. This encodes CASSRSRAFDQPQHF. This chain links TRBV27 with TRBJ1-5; D is ambiguous. Trimming left V 5 bases short and J 5 bases short, with 16 bases between. Per the germline V gene, CDR1 is MNHEY and CDR2 is SMNVEV (reference sequence). The CDR3 totals 15 residues.